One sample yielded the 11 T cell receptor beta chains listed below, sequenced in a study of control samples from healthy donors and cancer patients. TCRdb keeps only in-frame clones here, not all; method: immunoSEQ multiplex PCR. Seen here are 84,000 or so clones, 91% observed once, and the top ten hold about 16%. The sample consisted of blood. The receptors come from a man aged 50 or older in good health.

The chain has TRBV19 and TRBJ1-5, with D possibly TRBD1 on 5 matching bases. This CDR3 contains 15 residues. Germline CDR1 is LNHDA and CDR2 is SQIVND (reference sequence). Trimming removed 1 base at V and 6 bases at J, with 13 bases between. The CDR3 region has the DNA TGTGCCAGTAGTATAGTGAGGCAGGGTCCTCAGCCCCAGCATTTT. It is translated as CASSIVRQGPQPQHF. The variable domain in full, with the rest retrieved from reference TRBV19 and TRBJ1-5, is DGGITQSPKYLFRKEGQNVTLSCEQNLNHDAMYWYRQDPGQGLRLIYYSQIVNDFQKGDIAEGYSVSREKKESFPLTVTSAQKNPTAFYLCASSIVRQGPQPQHFGDGTRLSIL.

In DNA form, the CDR3 reads TGTGCCAGCAGCCAAGGGACCTACAATGAGCAGTTCTTC. Protein product: CASSQGTYNEQFF. This chain uses TRBV14 with TRBJ2-1; D not certain. There are 13 residues in the CDR3. Trimming stripped 1 base from V and 2 bases from J, with 3 bases between. Germline assignment: CDR1 SGHDN and CDR2 FVKESK.

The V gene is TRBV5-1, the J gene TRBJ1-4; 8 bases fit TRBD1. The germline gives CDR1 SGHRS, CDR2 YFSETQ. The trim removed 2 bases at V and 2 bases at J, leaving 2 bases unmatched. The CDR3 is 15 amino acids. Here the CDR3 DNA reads TGCGCCAGCAGCTTACAGGGGGTGACTAATGAAAAACTGTTTTTT. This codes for CASSLQGVTNEKLFF.

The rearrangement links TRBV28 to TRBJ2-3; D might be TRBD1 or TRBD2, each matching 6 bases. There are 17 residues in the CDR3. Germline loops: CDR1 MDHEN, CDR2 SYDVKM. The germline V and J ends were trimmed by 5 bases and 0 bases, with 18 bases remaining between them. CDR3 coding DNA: TGTGCCAGCAGTGGGAGGACAGCCTCCACTAGCACAGATACGCAGTATTTT. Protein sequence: CASSGRTASTSTDTQYF.

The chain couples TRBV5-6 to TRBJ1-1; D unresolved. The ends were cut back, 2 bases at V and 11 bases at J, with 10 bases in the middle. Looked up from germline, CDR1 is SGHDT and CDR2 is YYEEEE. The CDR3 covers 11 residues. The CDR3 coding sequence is TGTGCCAGCAGCTTAACGGGGATCGCTTTCTTT. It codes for CASSLTGIAFF.

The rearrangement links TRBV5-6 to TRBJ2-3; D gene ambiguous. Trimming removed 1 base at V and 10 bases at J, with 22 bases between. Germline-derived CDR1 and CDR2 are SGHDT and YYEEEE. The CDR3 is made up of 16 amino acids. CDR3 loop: CASSLRLGWRFDSQYF. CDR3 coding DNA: TGTGCCAGCAGCTTGAGATTAGGTTGGCGGTTTGATTCGCAGTATTTT.

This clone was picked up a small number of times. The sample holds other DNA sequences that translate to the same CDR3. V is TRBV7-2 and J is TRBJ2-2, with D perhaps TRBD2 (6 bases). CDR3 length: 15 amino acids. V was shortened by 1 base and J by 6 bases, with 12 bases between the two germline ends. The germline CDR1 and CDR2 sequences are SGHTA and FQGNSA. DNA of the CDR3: TGTGCCAGCAGCTTAGAGGTGGGGGGTCCCGGGGAGCTGTTTTTT. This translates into CASSLEVGGPGELFF.

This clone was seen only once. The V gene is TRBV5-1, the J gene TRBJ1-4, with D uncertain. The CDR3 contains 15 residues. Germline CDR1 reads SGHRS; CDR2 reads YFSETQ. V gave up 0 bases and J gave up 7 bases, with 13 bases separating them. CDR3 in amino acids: CASSLGTHRSEKLFF. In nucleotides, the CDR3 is TGCGCCAGCAGCTTGGGGACCCACAGAAGTGAAAAACTGTTTTTT.

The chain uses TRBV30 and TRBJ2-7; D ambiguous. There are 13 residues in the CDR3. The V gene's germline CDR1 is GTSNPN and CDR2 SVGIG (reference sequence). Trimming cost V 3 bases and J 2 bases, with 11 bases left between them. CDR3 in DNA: TGTGCCTGGAGCGGCGGAGCCGCCTACGAGCAGTACTTC. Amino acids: CAWSGGAAYEQYF. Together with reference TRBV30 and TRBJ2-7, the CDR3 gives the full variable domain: SQTIHQWPATLVQPVGSPLSLECTVEGTSNPNLYWYRQAAGRGLQLLFYSVGIGQISSEVPQNLSASRPQDRQFILSSKKLLLSDSGFYLCAWSGGAAYEQYFGPGTRLTVT.

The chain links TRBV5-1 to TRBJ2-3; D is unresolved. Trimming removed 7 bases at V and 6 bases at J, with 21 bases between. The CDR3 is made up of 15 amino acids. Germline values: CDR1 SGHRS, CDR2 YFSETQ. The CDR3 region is CASHTPDLQVDTQYF. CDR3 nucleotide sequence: TGCGCCAGCCACACACCTGATTTGCAGGTGGATACGCAGTATTTT.

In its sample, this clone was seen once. The CDR3 sequence is CASSLGQPTYGYTF. The DNA of the CDR3 is TGTGCCAGCAGCTTGGGACAGCCGACCTATGGCTACACCTTC. The V call is TRBV5-6, the J call TRBJ1-2; D is possibly TRBD1 (5 bases). Trimming removed 0 bases from V and 4 bases from J, with 10 bases in between. CDR3 length: 14 residues. Germline values: CDR1 SGHDT, CDR2 YYEEEE.